These 5 T cell receptor beta chains came from one sample sequenced in a study of blood T cell repertoires in COVID-19. Some clones are missing from TCRdb's copy, which holds only in-frame ones; the method was immunoSEQ multiplex PCR. This sample has approximately 76,000 clones, with 70% to 90% found just once. The sample taken for sequencing was peripheral blood. The receptors shown here come from a man younger than 40 with acute or convalescent COVID-19.

The chain carries TRBV5-6 and TRBJ1-4; 8 bases align to TRBD1. The CDR3 runs to 15 residues. CDR1 and CDR2 from the germline V gene are SGHDT and YYEEEE. With 1 base clipped from V and 8 bases from J, the junction kept 7 bases outside the gene matches. CDR3 protein: CASSLRGHRGEKLFF. The CDR3 DNA follows: TGTGCCAGCAGCTTGCGGGGGCACAGGGGGGAAAAACTGTTTTTT.

The V call is TRBV6-2 or TRBV6-3, the J call TRBJ2-4; D possibly corresponds to TRBD2 (6 bases). CDR3 length equals 15 residues. Trimming removed 6 bases at V and 1 base at J, with 13 bases between. The germline V gene encodes CDR1 MNHEY and CDR2 SVGEGT. CDR3 protein: CASSKGGTAKNIQYF. DNA of the CDR3: TGTGCCAGCAGCAAAGGCGGGACGGCCAAAAACATTCAGTACTTC.

This clone was observed a handful of times. The chain uses TRBV4-1 and TRBJ1-1, with a weak D call TRBD1 (5 bases). Germline V gene sequence: CDR1 MGHRA, CDR2 YSYEKL. The CDR3 runs to 13 residues. V was trimmed by 0 bases and J by 6 bases, leaving 8 bases between them. CDR3 in amino acids: CASSQEGGAEAFF. In DNA, the CDR3 is TGCGCCAGCAGCCAAGAGGGGGGTGCTGAAGCTTTCTTT.

This clone was seen a handful of times. The J gene is TRBJ2-1, the V gene TRBV6-4; 9 bases agree with TRBD2. J lost 14 bases, V lost 4 bases, and 12 bases had no gene match. The CDR3 is 14 amino acids. Germline CDR1 MRHNA, CDR2 SNTAGT. Here the CDR3 DNA reads TGTGCCAGCAGTGCGTTAGATAGCGGGAGTGGAAAGTTCTTC. It specifies CASSALDSGSGKFF.

The J gene is TRBJ2-5, the V gene TRBV5-4, with D possibly being TRBD2 (7 bases). V was cut by 7 bases and J by 5 bases, with 12 bases left in between. There are 12 residues in the CDR3. The germline CDR1 and CDR2 sequences are SGHNT and YYREEE (reference sequence). The DNA of the CDR3 is TGTGCCAGCGGGGAGGGGGGGGAGACCCAGTACTTC. Translated: CASGEGGETQYF.